This T cell receptor (beta chain) was obtained from a study of beta chain features in type 1 diabetes. Study findings and constraints: Significant though moderate, a shortening of TCRB CDR3s appeared in all four CD4+ subsets of Type 1 diabetes patients.

Concerning this clone: The antigen is undetermined.

V gave up 1 base and J gave up 4 bases, with 8 bases separating them. This CDR3 spans 14 amino acids. Germline CDR1 MGHRA, CDR2 YSYEKL. The authors reverse transcribed all of the isolated RNA, so sequencing captured expressed TCRB transcripts. Data came from immunoSEQ multiplex PCR; TCRdb stores just in-frame clones and leaves some out. The sample records about 160,000 clones, over 9% being singletons. This sequence was found in a man aged 25-45 years with type 1 diabetes. The chain couples TRBV4-1 to TRBJ2-1; weak D call: TRBD1 (6 bases). Material: central memory CD4+ T cells from blood. CDR3 coding DNA: TGCGCCAGCAGCCAAGGGACAGAATACAATGAGCAGTTCTTC. It codes for CASSQGTEYNEQFF.